These T cell receptor beta chains were read from a single sample in a study of T cell responses to AZD1222 COVID-19 vaccine. This table comes from immunoSEQ multiplex PCR, and its TCRdb copy is limited to in-frame clones, with some not included. This table has more than 120,000 clones, about 86% appearing once. This sample comprised peripheral blood, obtained 28 days after the second AZD1222 dose. These receptors all come from an adult who received the AZD1222 COVID-19 vaccine. The CDR3 runs from the conserved cysteine through the conserved F or W. The D gene is left open where the match is weak. The size entry is marked missing in some rows and otherwise reads once, few, many or a size class.

j_gene,abundance,d_gene,v_gene,CDR3nt,CDR3aa
TRBJ1-1,NA,NA,TRBV14,TGTGCCAGCAGCTTCCGGGTAGGGCACACTGAAGCTTTCTTT,CASSFRVGHTEAFF
TRBJ1-5,NA,TRBD1,TRBV10-3,TGTGCCAGCGGGACAGGGGGCGGTACAAGCAATCAGCCCCAGCATTTT,CASGTGGGTSNQPQHF
TRBJ2-1,NA,TRBD2,TRBV9,TGTGCCAGCAGCATCTCGGGGGGGAGCTCCTACAATGAGCAGTTCTTC,CASSISGGSSYNEQFF
TRBJ2-4,once,NA,TRBV28,TGTGCCAGCAGTTTATATGGGGGAAACATTCAGTACTTC,CASSLYGGNIQYF
TRBJ2-2,NA,TRBD2,TRBV2,TGTGCCAGCGTACGCCTAGCGGTCTCCGCCGGGGAGCTGTTTTTT,CASVRLAVSAGELFF
TRBJ2-7,few,NA,TRBV11-1,TGTGCCAGCAGCTTGACGGGGGCCTACGAGCAGTACTTC,CASSLTGAYEQYF
TRBJ2-7,NA,TRBD1,TRBV7-9,TGTGCCAGCACCAACACCGGGACAGAAGTTTACGAGCAGTACTTC,CASTNTGTEVYEQYF
TRBJ1-2,once,NA,TRBV2,TGTGCCAGCAGTGAGGCCAGTGGGTATGGCTACACCTTC,CASSEASGYGYTF
TRBJ1-6,NA,TRBD1,TRBV9,TGTGCCAGCAGTGCCGGACAGGGCGGGAATTCACCCCTCCACTTT,CASSAGQGGNSPLHF
TRBJ1-1,once,TRBD1,TRBV18,TGTGCCAGCTCACTGGGGACAGGGAAGTACACTGAAGCTTTCTTT,CASSLGTGKYTEAFF
TRBJ1-1,NA,NA,TRBV28,TGTGCCAGCAGTTTATGGGGGGCGCGAACTGAAGCTTTCTTT,CASSLWGARTEAFF
TRBJ2-2,NA,NA,TRBV29-1,TGCAGCGTTGATAGGTGGGATCAGAACACCGGGGAGCTGTTTTTT,CSVDRWDQNTGELFF
TRBJ2-2,NA,NA,TRBV3-1/TRBV3-2,TGTGCCAGCAGCCAAGGAGGGCGCGACACCGGGGAGCTGTTTTTT,CASSQGGRDTGELFF
TRBJ2-1,NA,NA,TRBV7-2,TGTGCCAGCAGCAGAGCAGGGGGGCCCTACAATGAGCAGTTCTTC,CASSRAGGPYNEQFF
TRBJ1-1,NA,NA,TRBV12-3/TRBV12-4,TGTGCCAGCAAAGTGCTGAACACTGAAGCTTTCTTT,CASKVLNTEAFF
TRBJ1-5,once,NA,TRBV27,TGTGCCAGCAGCCTTACAGGAGGCAATCAGCCCCAGCATTTT,CASSLTGGNQPQHF
TRBJ1-2,once,TRBD1,TRBV3-1/TRBV3-2,TGTGCCAGCAGCCACGGACAGGGTCGCACCTTC,CASSHGQGRTF
TRBJ1-3,NA,NA,TRBV5-8,TGTGCCAGCAGCCTAAGGGGAACTGGAAACACCATATATTTT,CASSLRGTGNTIYF
TRBJ1-1,NA,NA,TRBV6-6,TGTGCCAGCAGCCCCGGATTCGGCACTGAAGCTTTCTTT,CASSPGFGTEAFF
TRBJ1-1,NA,NA,TRBV19,TGTGCCAGTAGCTTATTTATGAACACTGAAGCTTTCTTT,CASSLFMNTEAFF
TRBJ1-1,NA,TRBD1,TRBV6-5,TGTGCCAGCATGGGGCCAGGGGGTGGGGGCACTGAAGCTTTCTTT,CASMGPGGGGTEAFF
TRBJ1-2,once,TRBD1,TRBV19,TGTGCCACCGGGACAGCCTATGGCTACACCTTC,CATGTAYGYTF
TRBJ1-5,NA,NA,TRBV30,TGTGCCTGGTCGAACGGGGTAACGAGCAATCAGCCCCAGCATTTT,CAWSNGVTSNQPQHF
TRBJ2-1,NA,NA,TRBV5-1,TGCGCCAGCAGCTTGTCCCGGGGGAATGAGCAGTTCTTC,CASSLSRGNEQFF
TRBJ2-3,NA,TRBD2,TRBV29-1,TGCAGCGTAGCGGGAGGGTACAGTATCACAGATACGCAGTATTTT,CSVAGGYSITDTQYF
TRBJ2-1,NA,TRBD1,TRBV11-3,TGTGCCAGCAGCTTAGGGGGACAGGGGTACAATGAGCAGTTCTTC,CASSLGGQGYNEQFF
TRBJ2-1,NA,TRBD2,TRBV19,TGTGCCAGCCTCGGGACTAGCGGGAGTAATGAGCAGTTCTTC,CASLGTSGSNEQFF